The 21 T cell receptor beta chains in this list originate from one sample, sequenced in a study of blood T cell repertoires in COVID-19. The protocol was immunoSEQ multiplex PCR, while the TCRdb copy is restricted to in-frame clones and leaves out a portion. This table has 150,000 or so clones, about 90% appearing once. Material for sequencing was peripheral blood. Receptors were obtained from a woman in her 70s with acute or convalescent COVID-19.

The rearrangement joins TRBV27 to TRBJ2-7; 7 bases line up with TRBD1. This CDR3 contains 14 residues. V was clipped by 0 bases and J by 2 bases; unmatched bases: 1. Germline assignment: CDR1 MNHEY and CDR2 SMNVEV (reference sequence). CDR3 sequence reads: CASSLSGTAYEQYF. The CDR3 coding sequence is TGTGCCAGCAGTTTATCCGGGACAGCCTACGAGCAGTACTTC.

The gene calls are TRBV23-1 and TRBJ1-1; the D is unclear. TRBV23-1 is identified as an open reading frame with a role that is uncertain. The ends were cut back, 0 bases at V and 1 base at J, with 3 bases in the middle. This CDR3 comprises 13 residues. The chain's CDR3 is CASSQSKNTEAFF. CDR3 in DNA: TGCGCCAGCAGTCAATCCAAGAACACTGAAGCTTTCTTT.

This chain connects TRBV19 to TRBJ2-5; 9 bases match TRBD1. CDR1 LNHDA and CDR2 SQIVND come from the germline V gene (reference sequence). Losses at the gene ends were 5 bases for V and 7 bases for J; bases not matched to a gene: 11. This CDR3 region has 15 residues. In nucleotides, the CDR3 is TGTGCCAGTAGTCCGACCGGGACAGGGTGGGGGACCCAGTACTTC. Translating gives CASSPTGTGWGTQYF.

CDR3 in amino acids: CASNTGVLYTEAFF. The CDR3 nucleotides are TGTGCCAGCAACACAGGGGTGCTGTACACTGAAGCTTTCTTT. The V and J genes are TRBV11-2 and TRBJ1-1; 7 nucleotides line up with TRBD1. With 7 bases clipped from V and 3 bases from J, the junction kept 8 bases outside the gene matches. Germline V lookup: CDR1 SGHAT, CDR2 FQNNGV. The CDR3 runs 14 residues. The entire variable domain, with the rest obtained from reference TRBV11-2 and TRBJ1-1, is as follows: EAGVAQSPRYKIIEKRQSVAFWCNPISGHATLYWYQQILGQGPKLLIQFQNNGVVDDSQLPKDRFSAERLKGVDSTLKIQPAKLEDSAVYLCASNTGVLYTEAFFGQGTRLTVV.

This chain links TRBV4-1 with TRBJ1-3, with 8 bases lining up with TRBD1. The V segment lost 5 bases and the J segment 0 bases; nucleotides outside the gene matches: 9. The CDR3 is 17 residues long. Germline CDR1 MGHRA, CDR2 YSYEKL. CDR3 residues: CASSYSGQGDSGNTIYF. The CDR3 DNA is TGCGCCAGCAGCTACAGCGGACAGGGCGACTCTGGAAACACCATATATTTT.

V is TRBV5-6 and J is TRBJ2-1, with 9 bases matching TRBD2. The germline V gene encodes CDR1 SGHDT and CDR2 YYEEEE. This CDR3 has 16 amino acids. The V segment lost 1 base and the J segment 6 bases; nucleotides outside the gene matches: 8. Here the CDR3 reads CASSLKAGGPFNEQFF. Here the CDR3 DNA reads TGTGCCAGCAGCTTGAAGGCGGGAGGGCCATTCAATGAGCAGTTCTTC.

V and J are TRBV6-1 and TRBJ2-3; weak D call: TRBD2 (5 bases). CDR3 length: 14 amino acids. Germline V lookup: CDR1 MNHNS, CDR2 SASEGT. With 2 bases removed from V and 1 base from J, the gap between germline ends came to 7 bases. Here the CDR3 DNA reads TGTGCCAGCAGTGAAACGAGGGGCACAGATACGCAGTATTTT. Protein: CASSETRGTDTQYF.

This clone was observed once. The chain joins TRBV2 to TRBJ2-3; 11 bases agree with TRBD2. The junction had 11 bases not matched to a gene; V was cut back by 6 bases and J by 6 bases. From germline, CDR1 is SNHLY and CDR2 FYNNEI. The CDR3 totals 16 residues. The CDR3 region is CASRATSGGSSDTQYF. The CDR3 bases are TGTGCCAGCAGGGCAACTAGCGGGGGAAGTTCGGATACGCAGTATTTT.

V usage is TRBV19 and J usage is TRBJ1-3, with D maybe TRBD1 (5 bases). Trimming left V 8 bases short and J 1 base short, with 6 bases between. Germline-derived CDR1 and CDR2 are LNHDA and SQIVND (reference sequence). The CDR3 is 12 amino acids. CDR3 coding DNA: TGTGCCAGTGGGGCATCTGGAAACACCATATATTTT. This codes for CASGASGNTIYF.

The chain links TRBV7-2 to TRBJ2-7; 9 bases are a match to TRBD1. The CDR3 length is 15 residues. Germline V gives CDR1 SGHTA, CDR2 FQGNSA. V lost 2 bases, J lost 4 bases, and 6 bases stayed unmatched. CDR3 bases: TGTGCCAGCAGCTTACTACCGGGACAGGGATACGAGCAGTACTTC. Protein sequence: CASSLLPGQGYEQYF.

The genes are TRBV30 and TRBJ2-7, with D hard to call. Germline V lookup: CDR1 GTSNPN, CDR2 SVGIG (reference sequence). The CDR3 extends over 13 amino acids. V was clipped by 3 bases and J by 2 bases, with 11 bases between them. CDR3 coding DNA: TGTGCCTGGAGGTGGGCAGGCACCTACGAGCAGTACTTC. It codes for CAWRWAGTYEQYF.

V gene TRBV5-1 combines with J gene TRBJ2-5; D might be TRBD2 (6 bases). The CDR3 spans 15 residues. From germline, CDR1 is SGHRS and CDR2 YFSETQ. Between the trimmed V and J ends, which lost 1 base and 3 bases, there was a span of 13 bases. CDR3 sequence: CASSLYTSSEETQYF. In DNA, the CDR3 is TGCGCCAGCAGCTTGTATACTAGCTCGGAAGAGACCCAGTACTTC. The full variable domain, in which reference TRBV5-1 and TRBJ2-5 provide the parts outside the CDR3, is KAGVTQTPRYLIKTRGQQVTLSCSPISGHRSVSWYQQTPGQGLQFLFEYFSETQRNKGNFPGRFSGRQFSNSRSEMNVSTLELGDSALYLCASSLYTSSEETQYFGPGTRLLVL.

This chain links TRBV6-2 or TRBV6-3 with TRBJ1-3; D gene uncertain. CDR1 is MNHEY and CDR2 is SVGEGT in the germline V gene. There are 19 residues in the CDR3. The V end was cut by 3 bases, the J end by 1 base, with 22 bases between. The chain's CDR3 is CASSYFAPDTRTSGNTIYF. CDR3 DNA sequence: TGTGCCAGCAGTTATTTCGCGCCCGACACCCGAACTTCTGGAAACACCATATATTTT.

This chain connects TRBV19 to TRBJ1-1, with 7 bases aligning to TRBD1. This CDR3 region has 17 residues. Trimming took 1 base from V and 0 from J; bases not matched to a gene: 8. Germline assignment: CDR1 LNHDA and CDR2 SQIVND (reference sequence). The CDR3 here is CASSIGRDSPMNTEAFF. The CDR3 nucleotides are TGTGCCAGTAGTATAGGACGGGACAGCCCTATGAACACTGAAGCTTTCTTT.

The chain joins TRBV28 to TRBJ1-1; maybe TRBD1 (6 bases). V was cut by 5 bases and J by 6 bases, with 13 bases left in between. CDR3 length: 13 residues. Germline loops: CDR1 MDHEN, CDR2 SYDVKM. The CDR3 region is CASSPPKGAEAFF. The CDR3 coding sequence is TGTGCCAGCAGTCCTCCGAAGGGGGCTGAAGCTTTCTTT.

J is TRBJ2-7 and V is TRBV27; 7 nucleotides agree with TRBD2. The CDR3 length is 19 residues. Germline V lookup: CDR1 MNHEY, CDR2 SMNVEV (reference sequence). The J segment lost 0 bases and the V segment lost 8 bases, leaving 22 bases of the junction unmatched. CDR3 nucleotides: TGTGCCAGCGGACCCAACCAAAGGGGAGTCAGCGGGAACTCCTACGAGCAGTACTTC. This gives the protein CASGPNQRGVSGNSYEQYF.

This chain uses TRBV30 with TRBJ2-1; a weak D match, TRBD2 (7 bases). V lost 0 bases and J lost 6, with 9 bases in between. Germline loops: CDR1 GTSNPN, CDR2 SVGIG (reference sequence). This CDR3 contains 13 residues. CDR3 DNA: TGTGCCTGGAGTGTGGGAGGGGGCAATGAGCAGTTCTTC. This encodes CAWSVGGGNEQFF. Combining the CDR3 with reference TRBV30 and TRBJ2-1 gives the whole variable domain SQTIHQWPATLVQPVGSPLSLECTVEGTSNPNLYWYRQAAGRGLQLLFYSVGIGQISSEVPQNLSASRPQDRQFILSSKKLLLSDSGFYLCAWSVGGGNEQFFGPGTRLTVL.

V and J are TRBV18 and TRBJ2-2, with D perhaps matching TRBD2 (7 bases). Germline assignment: CDR1 KGHSH and CDR2 LQKENI. Trimming left V 3 bases short and J 7 bases short, with 18 bases between. This CDR3 comprises 16 residues. The CDR3 loop is CASSPQFSGGDGELFF. As DNA, the CDR3 is TGTGCCAGCTCACCCCAGTTTTCGGGGGGCGACGGGGAGCTGTTTTTT.

This clone has only a few counts. V and J are TRBV28 and TRBJ2-7; 7 bases are a match to TRBD1. Germline CDR1 and CDR2: MDHEN and SYDVKM. The CDR3 runs 14 residues. V lost 7 bases and J lost 4; bases outside the gene matches: 10. The CDR3 sequence: CASTAGGSVYEQYF. CDR3 DNA sequence: TGTGCCAGCACGGCAGGGGGTTCTGTATACGAGCAGTACTTC.

The CDR3 here is CASSLTVNTEAFF. For the CDR3, the DNA is TGCGCCAGCAGCCTTACAGTGAACACTGAAGCTTTCTTT. The rearrangement uses TRBV5-1 and TRBJ1-1; D unclear. Trimming left V 4 bases short and J 0 bases short, with 7 bases between. CDR3 length: 13 amino acids. Germline V gene sequence: CDR1 SGHRS, CDR2 YFSETQ.

V is TRBV24-1 and J is TRBJ1-6, with 9 bases that match TRBD1. The J segment lost 4 bases and the V segment lost 4 bases, leaving 1 base of the junction unmatched. Germline V gene lookup returns CDR1 KGHDR and CDR2 SFDVKD. The length of the CDR3 is 15 residues. The CDR3 region has the DNA TGTGCCACCAGTGACGGACAGGGGTATAATTCACCCCTCCACTTT. Protein: CATSDGQGYNSPLHF.